The 30 T cell receptor beta chains reported below all come from one sample, sequenced in a study of T cell responses to AZD1222 COVID-19 vaccine. The protocol was immunoSEQ multiplex PCR, while the TCRdb copy is restricted to in-frame clones and leaves out a portion. The table shows about 75,000 clones, with about nine tenths occurring only once. Sample: peripheral blood, taken 28 days after the second AZD1222 dose. Every receptor here comes from an adult who received the AZD1222 COVID-19 vaccine.

The chain combines TRBV18 with TRBJ2-5; possibly TRBD1 or TRBD2 for D (5 bases each). V lost 3 bases to trimming and J lost 5 bases, with 10 bases between them. Per germline, CDR1 KGHSH and CDR2 LQKENI. CDR3 length equals 13 residues. CDR3 amino acids: CASSPIEGETQYF. The DNA of the CDR3 is TGTGCCAGCTCACCCATTGAGGGGGAGACCCAGTACTTC.

The V call is TRBV7-2, the J call TRBJ1-4; 8 bases line up with TRBD1. V shed 5 bases, J shed 5 bases, and the junction held 4 bases outside the gene matches. In germline, CDR1 is SGHTA, CDR2 FQGNSA. This CDR3 has 14 amino acids. The CDR3 DNA follows: TGTGCCAGCAGCACGACAGGGGTCAATGAAAAACTGTTTTTT. This encodes CASSTTGVNEKLFF.

This chain links TRBV20-1 with TRBJ1-2; the D is unclear. V was cut by 4 bases and J by 4 bases, with 7 bases left in between. The CDR3 is 11 residues long. The germline V gene has CDR1 DFQATT and CDR2 SNEGSKA (reference sequence). The CDR3: CSATGAYGYTF. CDR3 DNA: TGCAGTGCTACAGGAGCCTATGGCTACACCTTC.

The genes are TRBV24-1 and TRBJ2-3; perhaps TRBD1 as D (6 bases). The CDR3 contains 15 residues. V lost 7 bases, J lost 5 bases, and 18 bases lay in between. CDR1 and CDR2 from the germline V gene are KGHDR and SFDVKD. The DNA of the CDR3 is TGTGCCACCAGAGGGGGATTATCGGCAGTAGATACGCAGTATTTT. Amino acid sequence: CATRGGLSAVDTQYF.

The V gene is TRBV4-3, the J gene TRBJ1-2; D may be TRBD1 (5 bases). Germline CDR1 LGHNA, CDR2 YSLEER. This CDR3 has 14 amino acids. Deletions cut 0 bases from V and 7 bases from J, with 12 bases between. CDR3: CASSQESRGGGYTF. CDR3 DNA: TGCGCCAGCAGCCAAGAATCACGTGGGGGTGGCTACACCTTC.

The V gene is TRBV12-3 or TRBV12-4, the J gene TRBJ1-3; D gene ambiguous. With 0 bases removed from V and 2 bases from J, the gap between germline ends came to 2 bases. The CDR3 runs 13 residues. CDR3 nucleotides: TGTGCCAGCAGTTTAGCTGCTGGAAACACCATATATTTT. The encoded protein is CASSLAAGNTIYF.

The chain uses TRBV6-5 and TRBJ1-6; D perhaps matches TRBD1 (5 bases). The CDR3 covers 15 residues. CDR1 is MNHEY and CDR2 is SVGAGI in the germline V gene. V gave up 5 bases and J gave up 6 bases, with 14 bases separating them. Here the CDR3 DNA reads TGTGCCAGCAGTCCTTCGGGACTGTCTAATTCACCCCTCCACTTT. Translating it yields CASSPSGLSNSPLHF.

The chain combines TRBV11-2 with TRBJ1-2, with TRBD1 identical over 9 bases. The CDR3 extends over 16 amino acids. The V gene end was trimmed by 4 bases and the J gene end by 7 bases; junction bases not matched to a gene: 13. Germline lookup yields CDR1 SGHAT and CDR2 FQNNGV. The CDR3 here is CASSSYRGQGISGYTF. CDR3 nucleotides: TGTGCCAGCAGCTCCTACAGGGGGCAGGGAATCTCTGGCTACACCTTC.

This clone is classed as large. The CDR3, as DNA: TGTGCCAGCAGCATAGGGGGGACGGACAACAATGAGCAGTTCTTC. This sequence encodes CASSIGGTDNNEQFF. V usage is TRBV7-9 and J usage is TRBJ2-1; D tentatively reads TRBD1 or TRBD2 (6 bases each). CDR1 is SEHNR and CDR2 is FQNEAQ in the germline V gene (reference sequence). V was clipped by 5 bases and J by 5 bases, with 16 bases between them. The CDR3 runs to 15 residues.

The rearrangement uses TRBV10-1 and TRBJ2-7; D may be TRBD2 (5 bases). This CDR3 is built from 15 residues. The V and J ends lost 2 bases and 3 bases respectively, with 14 bases between them. Germline-derived CDR1 and CDR2 are WNHNN and SYGVQD (reference sequence). The CDR3 DNA reads TGCGCCAGCAGTGAGACCCCGGGAAACAACTACGAGCAGTACTTC. It codes for CASSETPGNNYEQYF.

The rearrangement uses TRBV7-9 and TRBJ1-1; D is undetermined. Germline CDR1 SEHNR, CDR2 FQNEAQ (reference sequence). The V end was cut by 1 base, the J end by 4 bases, with 7 bases between. CDR3 length: 13 amino acids. The CDR3 nucleotides read TGTGCCAGCAGCTTAGAGGAGGGCACTGAAGCTTTCTTT. This sequence encodes CASSLEEGTEAFF.

This clone was seen more than once but under ten times. The chain couples TRBV6-1 to TRBJ1-6; 7 positions match TRBD1. Germline assignment: CDR1 MNHNS and CDR2 SASEGT. The CDR3 covers 15 residues. V was pared by 2 bases and J by 5 bases, with 3 bases of the junction left unmatched. The CDR3 here is CASSEKTGNNSPLHF. For the CDR3, the DNA is TGTGCCAGCAGTGAAAAGACAGGGAATAATTCACCCCTCCACTTT.

This rearrangement joins TRBV29-1 to TRBJ1-1; no definite D call. This CDR3 contains 12 residues. Germline V gene lookup returns CDR1 SQVTM and CDR2 ANQGSEA. V dropped 4 bases and J dropped 4 bases, with 10 bases sitting between them. The CDR3 loop is CSVASHPTEAFF. The CDR3 nucleotides are TGCAGCGTTGCATCTCATCCCACTGAAGCTTTCTTT.

V usage is TRBV18 and J usage is TRBJ2-2; possibly TRBD1 or TRBD2 for D (6 bases each). Germline CDR1 reads KGHSH; CDR2 reads LQKENI. This CDR3 has 18 amino acids. The V gene lost 4 bases and the J gene lost 5 bases, with 23 bases spanning the gap. In DNA form, the CDR3 reads TGTGCCAGCTCACTTTACATTAACCAGGGGAGCGGGACCGGGGAGCTGTTTTTT. It codes for CASSLYINQGSGTGELFF.

The chain combines TRBV5-1 with TRBJ2-7; tentatively, D is TRBD1 or TRBD2 (5 bases each). The CDR3 has 13 residues. The ends were cut back, 4 bases at V and 4 bases at J, with 12 bases in the middle. CDR1 and CDR2 (germline): SGHRS, YFSETQ. The CDR3 is CASSPGTTYEQYF. CDR3 coding DNA: TGCGCCAGCAGCCCCGGGACCACTTACGAGCAGTACTTC.

The V and J genes are TRBV20-1 and TRBJ1-1; no clear D. V gave up 3 bases and J gave up 7 bases, with 15 bases separating them. CDR1 and CDR2 from the germline V gene are DFQATT and SNEGSKA (reference sequence). The CDR3 has 13 residues. The CDR3 region has the DNA TGCAGTGCTAGTCACGGGGTACTTTATGAAGCTTTCTTT. Its protein product is CSASHGVLYEAFF.

V usage is TRBV3-1 (or the pseudogene TRBV3-2) and J usage is TRBJ1-2; TRBD1 aligns across 10 bases. Germline values: CDR1 LGHDT, CDR2 YNNKEL (reference sequence). The trim removed 3 bases at V and 6 bases at J, leaving 4 bases unmatched. The CDR3 has 14 residues. DNA of the CDR3: TGTGCCAGCAGCCAGGGGACAGGGGCACATGGCTACACCTTC. Amino acid sequence: CASSQGTGAHGYTF.

The V gene is TRBV12-3 or TRBV12-4, the J gene TRBJ2-3, with D unclear. The CDR3 covers 11 residues. The ends were cut back, 3 bases at V and 7 bases at J, with 5 bases in the middle. Here the CDR3 DNA reads TGTGCCAGCAGTTTCACGAATACGCAGTATTTT. Translating it yields CASSFTNTQYF.

The chain joins TRBV27 to TRBJ1-1; no clear D gene. Trimming cost V 6 bases and J 1 base, with 3 bases left between them. CDR3 length: 11 amino acids. Looked up from germline, CDR1 is MNHEY and CDR2 is SMNVEV (reference sequence). This chain's CDR3 is CASSGNTEAFF. As DNA, the CDR3 is TGTGCCAGCAGCGGGAACACTGAAGCTTTCTTT.

This chain links TRBV18 with TRBJ2-6; 13 bases are shared with TRBD2. CDR1 and CDR2 from the germline V gene are KGHSH and LQKENI. Trimming took 5 bases from V and 4 from J; bases not matched to a gene: 14. The CDR3 loop spans 20 amino acids. The CDR3 sequence: CASSAAVTSGGSTGANVLTF. The CDR3 region has the DNA TGTGCCAGCTCAGCCGCAGTGACTAGCGGGGGGAGTACCGGGGCCAACGTCCTGACTTTC.

The chain employs TRBV7-9 and TRBJ2-7; maybe TRBD2 (5 bases). The V and J ends lost 5 bases and 12 bases respectively, with 17 bases between them. The CDR3 contains 12 residues. Germline CDR1 is SEHNR and CDR2 is FQNEAQ (reference sequence). CDR3 nucleotides: TGTGCCAGCAGCCCGGGGTTCGGTTATCTGTACTTC. Protein sequence: CASSPGFGYLYF. The full variable domain, with the rest looked up from reference TRBV7-9 and TRBJ2-7, is DTGVSQNPRHKITKRGQNVTFRCDPISEHNRLYWYRQTLGQGPEFLTYFQNEAQLEKSRLLSDRFSAERPKGSFSTLEIQRTEQGDSAMYLCASSPGFGYLYFGPGTRLTVT.

This clone was counted a few times. Here the CDR3 DNA reads TGTGCCAGCAGTGAAGGACAGGGGGTTTCACCCCTCCACTTT. Translation gives CASSEGQGVSPLHF. This chain uses TRBV6-1 with TRBJ1-6, with 9 bases fitting TRBD1. This CDR3 has 14 amino acids. Germline V lookup: CDR1 MNHNS, CDR2 SASEGT. J was trimmed by 9 bases and V by 1 base; bases with no gene match: 1.

This chain's CDR3 is CASSVRNEKLFF. The CDR3 bases are TGTGCCAGCTCAGTACGAAATGAAAAACTGTTTTTT. This chain uses TRBV18 with TRBJ1-4; no clear D. The CDR3 has 12 residues. V lost 5 bases and J lost 5, with 6 bases in between. From germline, CDR1 is KGHSH and CDR2 LQKENI.

V and J are TRBV3-1 (or the pseudogene TRBV3-2) and TRBJ2-3, with 9 bases that match TRBD2. V dropped 0 bases and J dropped 6; count of bases not matched to a gene: 4. The CDR3 sequence is 15 residues long. Per germline, CDR1 LGHDT and CDR2 YNNKEL (reference sequence). CDR3 in amino acids: CASSQDSSGGDTQYF. For the CDR3, the DNA is TGTGCCAGCAGCCAAGATTCAAGCGGGGGGGATACGCAGTATTTT.

The chain employs TRBV6-4 and TRBJ2-7, with TRBD2 as a possible D gene (5 bases). The V end lost 5 bases, the J end lost 7 bases, and 24 bases lay between the germline ends. The CDR3 runs 16 residues. Germline V gene sequence: CDR1 MRHNA, CDR2 SNTAGT. Here the CDR3 DNA reads TGTGCCAGCAGTACCTCGGGCCTCGAGGATCGGGAAGAGCAGTACTTC. Residues: CASSTSGLEDREEQYF.

The gene calls are TRBV5-4 and TRBJ2-5; D gene unclear. V dropped 3 bases and J dropped 0 bases, with 9 bases sitting between them. The germline gives CDR1 SGHNT, CDR2 YYREEE (reference sequence). This CDR3 contains 14 residues. CDR3 region: CASSSLGYQETQYF. The CDR3 region has the DNA TGTGCCAGCAGCTCCCTGGGGTACCAAGAGACCCAGTACTTC.

This clone showed up just a few times. V and J are TRBV7-2 and TRBJ1-1, with D uncertain. The CDR3 totals 13 residues. V lost 1 base and J 1 base, leaving 4 bases between the germline ends. Germline V gene data show CDR1 as SGHTA and CDR2 as FQGNSA. The CDR3 loop reads CASSLVPNTEAFF. The CDR3 nucleotides are TGTGCCAGCAGCTTAGTCCCGAACACTGAAGCTTTCTTT.

The rearrangement uses TRBV14 and TRBJ2-5; a weak D match, TRBD1 (6 bases). This CDR3 has 15 amino acids. From germline, CDR1 is SGHDN and CDR2 FVKESK. The V gene lost 1 base and the J gene lost 2 bases, with 11 bases spanning the gap. CDR3 sequence (DNA): TGTGCCAGCAGCCAAGTTGCTGGACAGCAAGAGACCCAGTACTTC. Protein product: CASSQVAGQQETQYF.

The sample holds one count of this clone. CDR3 sequence reads: CATGIGTNTDTQYF. In DNA, the CDR3 is TGTGCCACCGGGATAGGGACGAACACAGATACGCAGTATTTT. V gene TRBV6-5 combines with J gene TRBJ2-3, with D possibly called TRBD1 or TRBD2 (5 bases each). The V end lost 10 bases, the J end lost 2 bases, and 16 bases lay between the germline ends. CDR3 size: 14 residues. The germline CDR1 and CDR2 sequences are MNHEY and SVGAGI.

This clone was picked up a small number of times. The chain combines TRBV30 with TRBJ2-1; no firm D call. The germline V gene has CDR1 GTSNPN and CDR2 SVGIG (reference sequence). Trimming stripped 0 bases from V and 4 bases from J, with 7 bases between. This CDR3 is built from 13 residues. The CDR3 protein is CAWSVVGYNEQFF. In nucleotides, the CDR3 is TGTGCCTGGAGTGTAGTTGGTTACAATGAGCAGTTCTTC.